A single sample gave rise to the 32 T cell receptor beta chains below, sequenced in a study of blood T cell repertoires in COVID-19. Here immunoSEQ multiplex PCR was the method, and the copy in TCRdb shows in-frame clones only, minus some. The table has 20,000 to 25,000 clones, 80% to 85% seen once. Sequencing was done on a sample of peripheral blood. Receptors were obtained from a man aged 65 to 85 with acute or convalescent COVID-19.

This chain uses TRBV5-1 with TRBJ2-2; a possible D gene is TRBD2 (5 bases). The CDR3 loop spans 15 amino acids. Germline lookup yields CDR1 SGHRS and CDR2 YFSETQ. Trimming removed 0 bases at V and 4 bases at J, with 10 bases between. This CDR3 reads CASSLVRAGTGELFF. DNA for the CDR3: TGCGCCAGCAGCTTGGTTAGGGCGGGCACCGGGGAGCTGTTTTTT. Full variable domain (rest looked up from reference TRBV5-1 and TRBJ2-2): KAGVTQTPRYLIKTRGQQVTLSCSPISGHRSVSWYQQTPGQGLQFLFEYFSETQRNKGNFPGRFSGRQFSNSRSEMNVSTLELGDSALYLCASSLVRAGTGELFFGEGSRLTVL.

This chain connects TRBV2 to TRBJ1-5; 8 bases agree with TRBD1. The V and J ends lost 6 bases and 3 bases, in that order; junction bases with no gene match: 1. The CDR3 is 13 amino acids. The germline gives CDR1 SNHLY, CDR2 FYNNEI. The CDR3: CASRGQVNQPQHF. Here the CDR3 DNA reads TGTGCCAGCAGGGGACAGGTCAATCAGCCCCAGCATTTT. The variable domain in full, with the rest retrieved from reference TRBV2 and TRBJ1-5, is EPEVTQTPSHQVTQMGQEVILRCVPISNHLYFYWYRQILGQKVEFLVSFYNNEISEKSEIFDDQFSVERPDGSNFTLKIRSTKLEDSAMYFCASRGQVNQPQHFGDGTRLSIL.

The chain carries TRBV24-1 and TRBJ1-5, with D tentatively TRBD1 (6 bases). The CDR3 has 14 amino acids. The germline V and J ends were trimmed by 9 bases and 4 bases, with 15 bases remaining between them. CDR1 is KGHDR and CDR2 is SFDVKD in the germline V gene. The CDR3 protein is CATGGFGTNQPQHF. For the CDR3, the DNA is TGTGCCACCGGCGGGTTCGGGACAAATCAGCCCCAGCATTTT.

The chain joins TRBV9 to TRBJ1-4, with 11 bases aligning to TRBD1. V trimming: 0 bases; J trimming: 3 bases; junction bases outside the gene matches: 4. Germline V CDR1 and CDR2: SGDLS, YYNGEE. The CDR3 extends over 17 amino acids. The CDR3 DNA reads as TGTGCCAGCAGCGTAGAGGACAGGGGGCTAGCTAATGAAAAACTGTTTTTT. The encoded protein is CASSVEDRGLANEKLFF. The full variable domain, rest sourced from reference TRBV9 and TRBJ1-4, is DSGVTQTPKHLITATGQRVTLRCSPRSGDLSVYWYQQSLDQGLQFLIQYYNGEERAKGNILERFSAQQFPDLHSELNLSSLELGDSALYFCASSVEDRGLANEKLFFGSGTQLSVL.

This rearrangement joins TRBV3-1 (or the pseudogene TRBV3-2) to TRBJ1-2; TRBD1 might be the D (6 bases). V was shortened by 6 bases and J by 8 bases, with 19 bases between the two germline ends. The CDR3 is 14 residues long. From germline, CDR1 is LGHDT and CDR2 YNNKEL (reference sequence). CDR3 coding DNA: TGTGCCAGCAGTCCCCCTGGGGGGGCAGGAGGCTACACCTTC. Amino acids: CASSPPGGAGGYTF.

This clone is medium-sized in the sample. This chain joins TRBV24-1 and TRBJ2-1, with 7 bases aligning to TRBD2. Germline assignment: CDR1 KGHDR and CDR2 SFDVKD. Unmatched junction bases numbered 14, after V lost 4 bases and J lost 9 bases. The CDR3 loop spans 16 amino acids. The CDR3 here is CATSDPNGGRVGEQFF. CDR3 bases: TGTGCCACCAGTGACCCCAACGGGGGGAGAGTGGGTGAGCAGTTCTTC.

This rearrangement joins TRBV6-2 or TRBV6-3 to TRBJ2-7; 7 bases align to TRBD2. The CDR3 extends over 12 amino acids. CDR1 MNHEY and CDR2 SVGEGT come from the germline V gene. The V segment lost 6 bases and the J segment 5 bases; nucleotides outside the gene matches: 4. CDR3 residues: CASSRDYHEQYF. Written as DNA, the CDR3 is TGTGCCAGCAGCCGGGACTACCACGAGCAGTACTTC.

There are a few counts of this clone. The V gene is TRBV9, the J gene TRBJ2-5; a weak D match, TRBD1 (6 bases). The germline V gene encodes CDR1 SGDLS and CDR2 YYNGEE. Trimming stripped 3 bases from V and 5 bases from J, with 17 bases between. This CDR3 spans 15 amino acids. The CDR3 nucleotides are TGTGCCAGCAGCGCCACCCCAGGGCAGGGGGAGACCCAGTACTTC. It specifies CASSATPGQGETQYF.

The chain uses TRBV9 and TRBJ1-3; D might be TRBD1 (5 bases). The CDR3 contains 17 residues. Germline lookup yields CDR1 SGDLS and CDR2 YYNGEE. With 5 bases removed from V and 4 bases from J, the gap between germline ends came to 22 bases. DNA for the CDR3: TGTGCCAGCAGTCCAGATCCGGGACTCGTTTGGGGAAACACCATATATTTT. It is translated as CASSPDPGLVWGNTIYF.

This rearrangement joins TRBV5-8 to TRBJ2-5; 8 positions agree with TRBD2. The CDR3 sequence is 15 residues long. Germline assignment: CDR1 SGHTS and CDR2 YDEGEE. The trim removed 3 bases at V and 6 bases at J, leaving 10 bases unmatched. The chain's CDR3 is CASSSRSGIGKTQYF. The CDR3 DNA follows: TGTGCCAGCAGCTCTCGTAGCGGGATAGGAAAGACCCAGTACTTC.

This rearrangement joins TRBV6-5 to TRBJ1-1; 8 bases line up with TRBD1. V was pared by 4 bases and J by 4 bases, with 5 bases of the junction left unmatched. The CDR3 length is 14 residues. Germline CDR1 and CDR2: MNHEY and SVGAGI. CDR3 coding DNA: TGTGCCAGCAGTTCCGGGGACAGGCTCACTGAAGCTTTCTTT. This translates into CASSSGDRLTEAFF.

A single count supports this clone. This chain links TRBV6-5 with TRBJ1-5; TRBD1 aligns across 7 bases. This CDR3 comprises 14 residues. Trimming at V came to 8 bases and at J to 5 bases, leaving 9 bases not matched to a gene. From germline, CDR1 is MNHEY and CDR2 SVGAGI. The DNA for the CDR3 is TGTGCCAGCCAAGACAGGGTCGGTGATCAGCCCCAGCATTTT. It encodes CASQDRVGDQPQHF.

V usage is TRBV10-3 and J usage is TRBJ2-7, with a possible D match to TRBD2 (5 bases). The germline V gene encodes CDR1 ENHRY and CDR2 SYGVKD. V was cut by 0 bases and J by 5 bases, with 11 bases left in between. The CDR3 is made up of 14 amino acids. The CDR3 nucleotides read TGTGCCATCAGTGAGTCGAGGGTTTCAAACGAGCAGTACTTC. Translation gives CAISESRVSNEQYF.

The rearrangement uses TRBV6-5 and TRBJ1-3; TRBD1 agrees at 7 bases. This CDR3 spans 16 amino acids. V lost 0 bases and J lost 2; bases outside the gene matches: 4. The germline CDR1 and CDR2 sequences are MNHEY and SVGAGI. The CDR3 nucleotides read TGTGCCAGCAGTTACTCGGGTGGGACAGCTGGAAACACCATATATTTT. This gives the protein CASSYSGGTAGNTIYF.

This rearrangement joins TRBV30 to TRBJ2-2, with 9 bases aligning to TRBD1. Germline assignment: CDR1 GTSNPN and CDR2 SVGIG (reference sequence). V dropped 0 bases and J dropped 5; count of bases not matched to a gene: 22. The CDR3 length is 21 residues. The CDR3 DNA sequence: TGTGCCTGGAGTGTACTGTATAGGACAGGGGTGAAATCGGTTGGTACCGGGGAGCTGTTTTTT. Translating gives CAWSVLYRTGVKSVGTGELFF.

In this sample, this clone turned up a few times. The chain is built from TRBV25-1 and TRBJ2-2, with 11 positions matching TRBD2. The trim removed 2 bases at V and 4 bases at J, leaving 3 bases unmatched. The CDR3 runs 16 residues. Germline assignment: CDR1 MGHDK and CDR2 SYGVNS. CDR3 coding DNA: TGTGCCAGCAGTGAAAGTCTAGCGGGAGGCACCGGGGAGCTGTTTTTT. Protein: CASSESLAGGTGELFF.

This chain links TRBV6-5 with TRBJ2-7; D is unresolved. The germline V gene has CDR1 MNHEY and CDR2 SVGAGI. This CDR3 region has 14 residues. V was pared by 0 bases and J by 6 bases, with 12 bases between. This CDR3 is CASSYSIGASEQYF. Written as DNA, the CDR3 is TGTGCCAGCAGTTACTCGATAGGAGCAAGCGAGCAGTACTTC.

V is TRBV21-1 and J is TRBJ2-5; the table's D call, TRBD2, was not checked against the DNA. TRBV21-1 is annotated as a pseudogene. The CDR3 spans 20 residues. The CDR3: CASSKGRPKPSGGRGETQYF. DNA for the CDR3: TGTGCCAGCAGCAAAGGGCGGCCTAAACCTAGCGGGGGTCGGGGGGAGACCCAGTACTTC.

CDR3 in DNA: TGTGCCAGCAGCCCGGGGACTAGCGCTTACGACAATGAGCAGTTCTTC. It translates to CASSPGTSAYDNEQFF. This sequence joins TRBV3-1 (or the pseudogene TRBV3-2) and TRBJ2-1, with 10 nucleotides matching TRBD2. Germline V gene sequence: CDR1 LGHDT, CDR2 YNNKEL (reference sequence). The trim removed 4 bases at V and 5 bases at J, leaving 8 bases unmatched. The CDR3 covers 16 residues.

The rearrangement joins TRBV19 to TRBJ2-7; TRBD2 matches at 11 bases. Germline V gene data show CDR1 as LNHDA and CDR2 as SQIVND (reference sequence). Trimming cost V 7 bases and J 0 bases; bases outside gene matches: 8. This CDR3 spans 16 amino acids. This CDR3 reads CASTVGTSGNSYEQYF. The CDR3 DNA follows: TGTGCCAGTACCGTTGGGACTAGCGGAAACTCCTACGAGCAGTACTTC.

For the CDR3, the DNA is TGTGCCAGCAGTTACTCTGCGCCTAGCGGGAGCGATGGGGAGCAGTACTTC. Translating gives CASSYSAPSGSDGEQYF. The chain has TRBV6-7 and TRBJ2-7, with 10 bases that match TRBD2. TRBV6-7 is an ORF for which the function is uncertain. The V gene end was trimmed by 0 bases and the J gene end by 7 bases; junction bases not matched to a gene: 12. The CDR3 runs 17 residues.

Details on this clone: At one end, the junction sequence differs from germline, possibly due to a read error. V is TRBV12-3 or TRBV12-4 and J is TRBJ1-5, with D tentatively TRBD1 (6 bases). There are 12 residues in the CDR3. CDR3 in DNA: TGTGCCAGCAGTCGGACCGACACAGGGAAGGCTTTT. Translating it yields CASSRTDTGKAF.

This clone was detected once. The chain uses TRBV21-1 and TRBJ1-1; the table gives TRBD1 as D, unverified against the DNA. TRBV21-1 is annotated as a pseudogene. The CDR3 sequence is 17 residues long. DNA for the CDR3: TGTGCCAGCAGCAATGGAAGAGCTACAGGGGGCAGCACTGAAGCTTTCTTT. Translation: CASSNGRATGGSTEAFF.

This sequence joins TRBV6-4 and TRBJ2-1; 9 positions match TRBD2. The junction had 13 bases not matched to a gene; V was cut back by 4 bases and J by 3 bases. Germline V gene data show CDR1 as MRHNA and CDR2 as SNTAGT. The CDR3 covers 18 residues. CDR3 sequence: CASSVCTLAGEHYNEQFF. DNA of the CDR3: TGTGCCAGCAGTGTTTGTACACTAGCGGGCGAACACTACAATGAGCAGTTCTTC.

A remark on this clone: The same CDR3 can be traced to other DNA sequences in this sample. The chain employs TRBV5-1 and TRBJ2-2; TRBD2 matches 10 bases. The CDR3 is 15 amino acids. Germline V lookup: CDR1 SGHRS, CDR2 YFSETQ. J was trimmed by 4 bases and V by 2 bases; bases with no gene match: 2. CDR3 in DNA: TGCGCCAGCAGCTTAGCGGGAGGGGGCACCGGGGAGCTGTTTTTT. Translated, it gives CASSLAGGGTGELFF.

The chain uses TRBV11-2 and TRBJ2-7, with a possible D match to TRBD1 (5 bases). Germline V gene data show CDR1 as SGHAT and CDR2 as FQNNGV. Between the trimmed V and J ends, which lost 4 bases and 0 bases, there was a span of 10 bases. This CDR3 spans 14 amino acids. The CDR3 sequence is CASSSQGSSYEQYF. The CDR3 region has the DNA TGTGCCAGCAGCTCCCAGGGTTCCTCCTACGAGCAGTACTTC.

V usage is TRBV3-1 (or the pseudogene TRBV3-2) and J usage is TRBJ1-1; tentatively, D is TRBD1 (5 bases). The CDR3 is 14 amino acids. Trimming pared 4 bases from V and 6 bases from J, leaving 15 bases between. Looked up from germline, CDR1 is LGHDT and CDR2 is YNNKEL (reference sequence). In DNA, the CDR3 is TGTGCCAGCAGCCTGACCGGGGGAGACGCTGAAGCTTTCTTT. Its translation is CASSLTGGDAEAFF.

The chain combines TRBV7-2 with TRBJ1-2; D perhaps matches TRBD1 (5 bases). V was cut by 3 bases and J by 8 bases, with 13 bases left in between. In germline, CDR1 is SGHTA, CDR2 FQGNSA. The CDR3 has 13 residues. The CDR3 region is CASSFVGREGYTF. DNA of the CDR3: TGTGCCAGCAGCTTCGTGGGGCGGGAAGGCTACACCTTC. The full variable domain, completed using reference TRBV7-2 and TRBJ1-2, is GAGVSQSPSNKVTEKGKDVELRCDPISGHTALYWYRQSLGQGLEFLIYFQGNSAPDKSGLPSDRFSAERTGGSVSTLTIQRTQQEDSAVYLCASSFVGREGYTFGSGTRLTVV.

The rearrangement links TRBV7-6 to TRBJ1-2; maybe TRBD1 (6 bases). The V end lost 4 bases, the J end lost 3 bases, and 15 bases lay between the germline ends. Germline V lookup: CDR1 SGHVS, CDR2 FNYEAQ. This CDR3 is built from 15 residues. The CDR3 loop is CASSSSTTGDYGYTF. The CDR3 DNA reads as TGTGCCAGCAGCTCATCTACGACAGGTGACTATGGCTACACCTTC.

Written as DNA, the CDR3 is TGCGCCAGCAGCCAAAGGACTAGCGATTACGAGCAGTACTTC. Translating it yields CASSQRTSDYEQYF. The chain links TRBV4-3 to TRBJ2-7, with 9 nucleotides matching TRBD2. Germline V CDR1 and CDR2: LGHNA, YSLEER. V dropped 2 bases and J dropped 4; count of bases not matched to a gene: 3. There are 14 residues in the CDR3.

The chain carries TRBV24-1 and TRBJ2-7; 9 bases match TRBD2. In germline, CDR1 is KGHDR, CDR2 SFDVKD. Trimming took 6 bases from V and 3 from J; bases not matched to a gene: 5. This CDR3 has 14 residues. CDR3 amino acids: CATSPGLAHYEQYF. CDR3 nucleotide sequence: TGTGCCACCAGTCCGGGACTAGCTCACTACGAGCAGTACTTC.

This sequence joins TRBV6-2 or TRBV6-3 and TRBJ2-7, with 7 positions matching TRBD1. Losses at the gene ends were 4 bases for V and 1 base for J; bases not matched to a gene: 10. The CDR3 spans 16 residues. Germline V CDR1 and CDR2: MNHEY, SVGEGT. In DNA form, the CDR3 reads TGTGCCAGCAGTTTCCTACAGGGGCGGCCTTCCTACGAGCAGTACTTC. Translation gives CASSFLQGRPSYEQYF.